This T cell receptor (beta chain) was sequenced for a study of shared clonotypes between healthy human individuals. This CDR3 has 14 amino acids. The germline V and J ends were trimmed by 6 bases and 0 bases, with 11 bases remaining between them. Germline V gene lookup returns CDR1 MNHNS and CDR2 SASEGT. Study findings and constraints: Rarefaction analysis demonstrated incomplete sorted-subset sequencing notwithstanding large depth. Deeper or shallower sequencing was expected to change how clonotypes are shared among donors. Genetic and exposure-history diversity was limited by the small donor number.

As handled by the study authors: Without quality scores, immunoSEQ junctional reads could not be filtered like full-length reads. Produced via immunoSEQ multiplex PCR; TCRdb's table is partial and in-frame only. The V and J calls and clone size come from that table; D and trimming were worked out from the DNA. The sample lists around 1.1 million clones, approximately 80% occurring once. The sample holds many counts of this clone. What it recognizes is unknown. The sample was memory CD4+ T cells from PBMCs. Described subset: CD45RA-negative fraction. This receptor was identified in a young man in good health. Some clones in this sample may be carry-over from other donors' samples. The rearrangement joins TRBV6-1 to TRBJ1-1; D uncertain. The CDR3 spells CASRMGNMNTEAFF. The CDR3 DNA reads as TGTGCCAGCAGGATGGGAAACATGAACACTGAAGCTTTCTTT.